These 30 T cell receptor beta chains share one sample of origin, sequenced in a study of shared clonotypes between healthy human individuals. TCRdb keeps only in-frame clones here, not all; method: immunoSEQ multiplex PCR. The table includes about 460,000 clones, approximately 80% detected once. Sequencing was done on a sample of PBMCs. These receptors originate from a woman in her thirties or forties in good health. Some clones in this sample may be carry-over from other donors' samples.

The chain has TRBV7-2 and TRBJ2-5, with D hard to call. The CDR3 loop spans 13 amino acids. The ends were cut back, 1 base at V and 4 bases at J, with 7 bases in the middle. CDR1 and CDR2 (germline): SGHTA, FQGNSA. CDR3 coding DNA: TGTGCCAGCAGCTTAGGGCGGAGAGAGACCCAGTACTTC. Residues: CASSLGRRETQYF.

The chain recombines TRBV15 with TRBJ2-2; no reliable D call. CDR1 and CDR2 from the germline V gene are LNHNV and YYDKDF (reference sequence). V was clipped by 5 bases and J by 5 bases, with 9 bases between them. The CDR3 covers 13 residues. In DNA, the CDR3 is TGTGCCACCAGCGGGCAGCAGACCGGGGAGCTGTTTTTT. Translated, it gives CATSGQQTGELFF.

The sample holds many counts of this clone. The sample carries other DNA sequences with the same CDR3. The rearrangement links TRBV5-1 to TRBJ1-2; 8 nucleotides match TRBD1. The CDR3 loop spans 14 amino acids. V lost 1 base, J lost 9 bases, and 8 bases stayed unmatched. Germline values: CDR1 SGHRS, CDR2 YFSETQ. The CDR3 DNA follows: TGCGCCAGCAGCTTGTCCGGACAGGGCGGCAGCTACACCTTC. Encoded protein: CASSLSGQGGSYTF.

V usage is TRBV5-1 and J usage is TRBJ1-2; no firm D call. The CDR3 length is 15 residues. Germline CDR1 SGHRS, CDR2 YFSETQ. Between the trimmed V and J ends, which lost 0 bases and 1 base, there was a span of 10 bases. This CDR3 is CASSLEVGLNYGYTF. The DNA for the CDR3 is TGCGCCAGCAGCTTGGAGGTAGGACTTAACTATGGCTACACCTTC.

Ten or more counts support this clone. Other DNA sequences in this specimen translate into the identical CDR3. The chain has TRBV4-3 and TRBJ2-2; D may match TRBD1 or TRBD2 (5 bases each). The ends were cut back, 2 bases at V and 3 bases at J, with 10 bases in the middle. The CDR3 is 15 amino acids. Germline values: CDR1 LGHNA, CDR2 YSLEER. The CDR3 region has the DNA TGCGCCAGCAGCCAAAGCCGGGGCCACACCGGGGAGCTGTTTTTT. Encoded protein: CASSQSRGHTGELFF.

In this sample, this clone turned up a few times. The chain has TRBV6-1 and TRBJ1-1, with D maybe TRBD1 (5 bases). Germline V gene data show CDR1 as MNHNS and CDR2 as SASEGT. V was pared by 7 bases and J by 0 bases, with 15 bases between. There are 15 residues in the CDR3. In nucleotides, the CDR3 is TGTGCCAGCATGGGCCCGGACAACATGAACACTGAAGCTTTCTTT. The encoded protein is CASMGPDNMNTEAFF.

Worth noting for this clone: This may come from a read error, since a much larger clone is one base off. Other DNA sequences in this specimen translate into the identical CDR3. The chain is built from TRBV7-2 and TRBJ1-2; 7 positions match TRBD1. Trimming took 6 bases from V and 6 from J; bases not matched to a gene: 10. Germline V gives CDR1 SGHTA, CDR2 FQGNSA. This CDR3 comprises 14 residues. The CDR3 DNA reads TGTGCCAGCAGTCCCCGAGGGGGCTTGGATGGCTACACCTTC. This encodes CASSPRGGLDGYTF.

The J gene is TRBJ2-7, the V gene TRBV9, with 11 bases that match TRBD2. The CDR3 length is 14 residues. Per germline, CDR1 SGDLS and CDR2 YYNGEE. Trimming cost V 7 bases and J 3 bases; bases outside gene matches: 6. The CDR3 spells CASSTSGSHYEQYF. As DNA, the CDR3 is TGTGCCAGCTCAACTAGCGGGAGCCACTACGAGCAGTACTTC.

The V call is TRBV30, the J call TRBJ2-7, with TRBD1 identical over 9 bases. Germline values: CDR1 GTSNPN, CDR2 SVGIG (reference sequence). The CDR3 runs 14 residues. With 3 bases clipped from V and 3 bases from J, the junction kept 6 bases outside the gene matches. CDR3 sequence: CAWSTGTGIYEQYF. Written as DNA, the CDR3 is TGTGCCTGGAGCACCGGGACAGGGATCTACGAGCAGTACTTC.

The rearrangement uses TRBV19 and TRBJ1-1; 7 positions agree with TRBD1. Germline CDR1 and CDR2: LNHDA and SQIVND (reference sequence). Germline trimming cut 7 bases from V and 1 base from J; bases unmatched to any gene: 6. This CDR3 comprises 14 residues. The CDR3 sequence is CASIRTGTNTEAFF. CDR3 bases: TGTGCCAGTATTCGGACAGGAACGAACACTGAAGCTTTCTTT.

Turning to this clone: A far larger clone lies a single base away; this is likely a read error. The J gene is TRBJ2-5, the V gene TRBV9; D perhaps matches TRBD1 (7 bases). The DNA end is more similar to TRBJ2-7, so the J call may be wrong. Germline V gene data show CDR1 as SGDLS and CDR2 as YYNGEE. CDR3 length: 13 residues. CDR3 DNA: TGTGCCAGCGGCGTAGGAGGGGGCGGCGAGCAGTACTTC. Translating gives CASGVGGGGEQYF.

The genes are TRBV28 and TRBJ2-2; possible D gene TRBD1, 6 bases. Germline CDR1 and CDR2: MDHEN and SYDVKM. V lost 2 bases, J lost 6 bases, and 10 bases lay in between. This CDR3 is 14 amino acids long. Written as DNA, the CDR3 is TGTGCCAGCAGTTTACCACAGGGTCCCGGGGAGCTGTTTTTT. Its protein is CASSLPQGPGELFF.

Notes on this clone: This likely traces to a read error, being one base from a far larger clone. The chain recombines TRBV7-9 with TRBJ2-5; TRBD1 aligns across 8 bases. The CDR3 extends over 13 amino acids. The germline V gene has CDR1 SEHNR and CDR2 FQNEAQ (reference sequence). Trimming at V came to 5 bases and at J to 10 bases, leaving 9 bases not matched to a gene. The CDR3: CASSPRTGWDQYF. The DNA for the CDR3 is TGTGCCAGCAGCCCGCGGACAGGGTGGGACCAGTACTTC.

CDR3 in DNA: TGTGCCAGCAGCCGGGCTAGCGGGGTCAATGAGCAGTTCTTC. It encodes CASSRASGVNEQFF. The chain uses TRBV7-2 and TRBJ2-1, with 9 bases that match TRBD2. V lost 5 bases, J lost 6 bases, and 5 bases stayed unmatched. The germline V gene encodes CDR1 SGHTA and CDR2 FQGNSA. The CDR3 has 14 residues.

This rearrangement joins TRBV10-3 to TRBJ2-7; perhaps TRBD2 as D (5 bases). This CDR3 has 16 amino acids. V was trimmed by 0 bases and J by 4 bases, leaving 16 bases between them. Germline V gene sequence: CDR1 ENHRY, CDR2 SYGVKD. Written as DNA, the CDR3 is TGTGCCATCAGTGAGTCGTTCAGTGGGAGCCAATACGAGCAGTACTTC. Its protein product is CAISESFSGSQYEQYF.

On this clone: A far larger clone differs by one base, so this is likely a read error. The sample has other DNA sequences that encode this CDR3 too. V and J are TRBV30 and TRBJ2-2; D call uncertain. Germline V lookup: CDR1 GTSNPN, CDR2 SVGIG (reference sequence). CDR3 length equals 14 residues. The CDR3 region is CARRAGVNTGELFF. The CDR3 bases are TGTGCCCGGAGAGCCGGTGTAAACACCGGGGAGCTGTTTTTT.

A note on this clone: A much larger clone sits a single nucleotide away, making a read error possible. Other DNA sequences in the same sample also yield this CDR3. V is TRBV28 and J is TRBJ1-1; 7 bases align to TRBD1. In germline, CDR1 is MDHEN, CDR2 SYDVKM. The CDR3 is 16 amino acids. This CDR3 is CASTPARQGKKTEAFF. CDR3 nucleotide sequence: TGTGCCAGCACCCCCGCAAGACAGGGTAAAAAAACTGAGGCTTTCTTT.

This chain connects TRBV11-2 to TRBJ2-2; D gene unclear. The CDR3 has 17 amino acids. The V gene lost 1 base and the J gene lost 2 bases, with 14 bases spanning the gap. Looked up from germline, CDR1 is SGHAT and CDR2 is FQNNGV. CDR3 nucleotide sequence: TGTGCCAGCAGCTTAGTCTTTCGGCGGCCCAACACCGGGGAGCTGTTTTTT. Translating it yields CASSLVFRRPNTGELFF.

The rearrangement joins TRBV30 to TRBJ1-4; 7 bases are shared with TRBD1. Germline V gives CDR1 GTSNPN, CDR2 SVGIG (reference sequence). CDR3 length: 13 amino acids. V was clipped by 4 bases and J by 8 bases; unmatched bases: 7. The CDR3 protein is CAWTAQGVEKLFF. CDR3 in DNA: TGTGCCTGGACCGCCCAGGGGGTGGAAAAACTGTTTTTT.

This clone was observed a few times. This sequence joins TRBV27 and TRBJ1-1, with D perhaps TRBD1 (5 bases). V lost 5 bases and J 0 bases, leaving 16 bases between the germline ends. The CDR3 spans 16 residues. Germline lookup yields CDR1 MNHEY and CDR2 SMNVEV (reference sequence). CDR3 loop: CASSLSPGLLNTEAFF. The CDR3 nucleotides are TGTGCCAGCAGTCTGAGTCCGGGACTCCTGAACACTGAAGCTTTCTTT.

The V and J genes are TRBV6-4 and TRBJ2-1; TRBD2 matches at 8 bases. Germline CDR1 is MRHNA and CDR2 is SNTAGT. The V gene end was trimmed by 2 bases and the J gene end by 6 bases; junction bases not matched to a gene: 3. This CDR3 contains 14 residues. The CDR3 sequence: CASSDGTSSNEQFF. For the CDR3, the DNA is TGTGCCAGCAGTGACGGGACTAGTTCCAATGAGCAGTTCTTC.

The chain combines TRBV11-2 with TRBJ2-1; TRBD2 matches 10 bases. This CDR3 has 15 amino acids. CDR1 is SGHAT and CDR2 is FQNNGV in the germline V gene. The junction had 4 bases not matched to a gene; V was cut back by 2 bases and J by 6 bases. The CDR3 DNA sequence: TGTGCCAGCAGCTTACTAGCGGGAGCCATCAATGAGCAGTTCTTC. It yields the protein CASSLLAGAINEQFF.

The chain is built from TRBV28 and TRBJ1-2, with 7 bases that match TRBD1. Per the germline V gene, CDR1 is MDHEN and CDR2 is SYDVKM. V dropped 5 bases and J dropped 7; count of bases not matched to a gene: 13. The length of the CDR3 is 15 residues. The CDR3 DNA is TGTGCCAGCAGTCCGTCCGACAGGGATGTTTCTGGCTACACCTTC. Translating gives CASSPSDRDVSGYTF.

Concerning this clone: A read error likely explains this, since a far larger clone differs by one base. At the DNA level, this CDR3 is encoded by other sequences in the same sample as well. The V and J genes are TRBV30 and TRBJ1-2; D gene ambiguous. Germline V gives CDR1 GTSNPN, CDR2 SVGIG (reference sequence). The CDR3 contains 13 residues. The CDR3 bases are TGTGCTTGGACCCGAGAGGGCCTCTATGGCTACACCTTC. This codes for CAWTREGLYGYTF.

The CDR3 DNA reads TGTGCCAGCAGTAACAGAAACGTTTATGGCTACACCTTC. Protein product: CASSNRNVYGYTF. The chain carries TRBV6-5 and TRBJ1-2, with D unclear. The CDR3 is made up of 13 amino acids. Germline loops: CDR1 MNHEY, CDR2 SVGAGI. Trimming removed 5 bases at V and 5 bases at J, with 12 bases between.

The chain recombines TRBV28 with TRBJ2-3; 7 positions agree with TRBD2. V trimming: 3 bases; J trimming: 4 bases; junction bases outside the gene matches: 7. The germline V gene encodes CDR1 MDHEN and CDR2 SYDVKM. The CDR3 is 15 amino acids. The CDR3 is CASSFGTTNADTQYF. CDR3 in DNA: TGTGCCAGCAGTTTCGGGACTACAAACGCAGATACGCAGTATTTT. The variable domain in full, with the rest retrieved from reference TRBV28 and TRBJ2-3, is DVKVTQSSRYLVKRTGEKVFLECVQDMDHENMFWYRQDPGLGLRLIYFSYDVKMKEKGDIPEGYSVSREKKERFSLILESASTNQTSMYLCASSFGTTNADTQYFGPGTRLTVL.

This clone appeared once. The chain employs TRBV4-1 and TRBJ2-1, with D possibly matching TRBD2 (7 bases). V was trimmed by 3 bases and J by 0 bases, leaving 15 bases between them. The CDR3 runs to 17 residues. Germline values: CDR1 MGHRA, CDR2 YSYEKL. The CDR3 loop is CASSQRGGAGSYNEQFF. DNA of the CDR3: TGCGCCAGCAGCCAGAGAGGGGGGGCGGGCTCCTACAATGAGCAGTTCTTC.

This clone was recorded many times. The sample carries other DNA sequences with the same CDR3. The chain recombines TRBV19 with TRBJ2-5; D tentatively fits TRBD1 or TRBD2 (5 bases each). The V end was cut by 1 base, the J end by 5 bases, with 5 bases between. This CDR3 contains 12 residues. Germline V gene lookup returns CDR1 LNHDA and CDR2 SQIVND (reference sequence). The CDR3 here is CASSIGGETQYF. CDR3 nucleotide sequence: TGTGCCAGTAGTATAGGGGGGGAGACCCAGTACTTC.

The chain links TRBV5-4 to TRBJ2-7, with a tentative D call TRBD1 (6 bases). Trimming took 0 bases from V and 6 from J, leaving 19 bases between them. Germline loops: CDR1 SGHNT, CDR2 YYREEE (reference sequence). This CDR3 is 16 amino acids long. Here the CDR3 reads CASSLGPPPEDSEQYF. In DNA, the CDR3 is TGTGCCAGCAGCTTGGGCCCCCCCCCAGAGGACAGCGAGCAGTACTTC.

The count of this clone is one. The chain is built from TRBV5-4 and TRBJ2-7; 13 positions match TRBD2. The CDR3 has 15 amino acids. Germline CDR1 SGHNT, CDR2 YYREEE (reference sequence). Germline trimming cut 4 bases from V and 7 bases from J; bases unmatched to any gene: 8. The CDR3: CASSQTSGRRGEQYF. The CDR3 DNA reads TGTGCCAGCAGCCAGACTAGCGGGAGGCGGGGAGAGCAGTACTTC. Together with reference TRBV5-4 and TRBJ2-7, the CDR3 gives the full variable domain: ETGVTQSPTHLIKTRGQQVTLRCSSQSGHNTVSWYQQALGQGPQFIFQYYREEENGRGNFPPRFSGLQFPNYSSELNVNALELDDSALYLCASSQTSGRRGEQYFGPGTRLTVT.